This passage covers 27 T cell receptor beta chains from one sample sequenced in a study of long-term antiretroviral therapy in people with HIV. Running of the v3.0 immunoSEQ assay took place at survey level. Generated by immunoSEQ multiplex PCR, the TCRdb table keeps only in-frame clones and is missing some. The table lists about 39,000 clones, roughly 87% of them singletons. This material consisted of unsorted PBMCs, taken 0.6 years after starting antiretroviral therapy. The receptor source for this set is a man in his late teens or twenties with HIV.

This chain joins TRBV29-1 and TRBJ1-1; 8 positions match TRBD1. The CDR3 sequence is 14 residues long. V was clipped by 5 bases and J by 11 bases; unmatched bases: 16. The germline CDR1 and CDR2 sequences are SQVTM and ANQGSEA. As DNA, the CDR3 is TGCAGCGTTACACCCGGGACAGGCACAATCCCGGCTTTCTTT. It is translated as CSVTPGTGTIPAFF. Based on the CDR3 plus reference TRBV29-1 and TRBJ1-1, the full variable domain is SAVISQKPSRDICQRGTSLTIQCQVDSQVTMMFWYRQQPGQSLTLIATANQGSEATYESGFVIDKFPISRPNLTFSTLTVSNMSPEDSSIYLCSVTPGTGTIPAFFGQGTRLTVV.

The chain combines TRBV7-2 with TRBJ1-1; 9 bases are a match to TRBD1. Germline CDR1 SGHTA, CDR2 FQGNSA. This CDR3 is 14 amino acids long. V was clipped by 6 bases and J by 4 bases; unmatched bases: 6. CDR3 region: CASSMGQGATEAFF. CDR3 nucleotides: TGTGCCAGCAGTATGGGACAGGGAGCCACTGAAGCTTTCTTT.

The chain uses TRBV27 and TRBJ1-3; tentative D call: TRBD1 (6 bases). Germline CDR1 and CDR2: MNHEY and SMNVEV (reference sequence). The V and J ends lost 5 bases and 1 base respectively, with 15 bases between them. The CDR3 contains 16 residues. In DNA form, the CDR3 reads TGTGCCAGCAGTCCGCTCACAGGGCTATCTGGAAACACCATATATTTT. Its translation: CASSPLTGLSGNTIYF.

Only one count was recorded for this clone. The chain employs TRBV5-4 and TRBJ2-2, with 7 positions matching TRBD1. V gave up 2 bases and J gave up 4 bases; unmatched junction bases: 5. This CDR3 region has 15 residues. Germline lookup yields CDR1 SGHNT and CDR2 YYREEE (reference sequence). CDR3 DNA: TGTGCCAGCAGCTTACAGGGGACGGCCACCGGGGAGCTGTTTTTT. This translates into CASSLQGTATGELFF.

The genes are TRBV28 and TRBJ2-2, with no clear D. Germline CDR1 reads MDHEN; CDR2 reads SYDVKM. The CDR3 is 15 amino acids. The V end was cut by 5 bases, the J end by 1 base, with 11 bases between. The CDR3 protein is CASSPHRVNTGELFF. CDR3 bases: TGTGCCAGCAGTCCCCACCGGGTGAACACCGGGGAGCTGTTTTTT. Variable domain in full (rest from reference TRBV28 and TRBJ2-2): DVKVTQSSRYLVKRTGEKVFLECVQDMDHENMFWYRQDPGLGLRLIYFSYDVKMKEKGDIPEGYSVSREKKERFSLILESASTNQTSMYLCASSPHRVNTGELFFGEGSRLTVL.

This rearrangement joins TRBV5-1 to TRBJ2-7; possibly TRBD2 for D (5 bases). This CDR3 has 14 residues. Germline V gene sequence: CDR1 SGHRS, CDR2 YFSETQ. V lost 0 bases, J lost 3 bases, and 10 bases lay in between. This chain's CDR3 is CASSLEAGLYEQYF. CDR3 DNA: TGCGCCAGCAGCTTGGAGGCGGGCCTCTACGAGCAGTACTTC.

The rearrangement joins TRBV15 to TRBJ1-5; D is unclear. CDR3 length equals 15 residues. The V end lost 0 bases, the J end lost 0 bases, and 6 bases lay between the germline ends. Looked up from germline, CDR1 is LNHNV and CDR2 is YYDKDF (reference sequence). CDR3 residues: CATSRDGISNQPQHF. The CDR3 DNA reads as TGTGCCACCAGCAGAGATGGAATTAGCAATCAGCCCCAGCATTTT. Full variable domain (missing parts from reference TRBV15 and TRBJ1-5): DAMVIQNPRYQVTQFGKPVTLSCSQTLNHNVMYWYQQKSSQAPKLLFHYYDKDFNNEADTPDNFQSRRPNTSFCFLDIRSPGLGDTAMYLCATSRDGISNQPQHFGDGTRLSIL.

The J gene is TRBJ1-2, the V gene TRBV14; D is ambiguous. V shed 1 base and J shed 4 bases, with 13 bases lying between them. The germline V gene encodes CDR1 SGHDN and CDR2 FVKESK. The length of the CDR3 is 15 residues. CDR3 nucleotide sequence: TGTGCCAGCAGCCAAGCTTCCGCTAGTGGCTATGGCTACACCTTC. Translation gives CASSQASASGYGYTF.

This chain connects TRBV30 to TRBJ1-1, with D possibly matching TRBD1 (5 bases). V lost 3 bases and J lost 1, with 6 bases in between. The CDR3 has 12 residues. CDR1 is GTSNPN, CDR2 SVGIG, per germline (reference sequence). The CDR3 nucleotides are TGTGCCTGGAGAAGGGGGAACACTGAAGCTTTCTTT. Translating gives CAWRRGNTEAFF.

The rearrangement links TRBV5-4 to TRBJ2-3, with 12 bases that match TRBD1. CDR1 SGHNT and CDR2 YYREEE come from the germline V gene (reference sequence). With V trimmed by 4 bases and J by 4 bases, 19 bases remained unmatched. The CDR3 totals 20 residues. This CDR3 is CASSGGDRGLLAGEADTQYF. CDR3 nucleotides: TGTGCCAGCAGCGGGGGGGACAGGGGGCTTTTAGCGGGAGAGGCAGATACGCAGTATTTT.

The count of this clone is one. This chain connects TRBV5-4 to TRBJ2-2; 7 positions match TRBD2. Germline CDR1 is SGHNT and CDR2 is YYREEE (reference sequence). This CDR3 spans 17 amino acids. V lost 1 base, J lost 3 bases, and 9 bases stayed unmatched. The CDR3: CASSLLVAGVHTGELFF. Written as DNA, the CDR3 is TGTGCCAGCAGCTTGTTGGTTGCGGGAGTTCACACCGGGGAGCTGTTTTTT.

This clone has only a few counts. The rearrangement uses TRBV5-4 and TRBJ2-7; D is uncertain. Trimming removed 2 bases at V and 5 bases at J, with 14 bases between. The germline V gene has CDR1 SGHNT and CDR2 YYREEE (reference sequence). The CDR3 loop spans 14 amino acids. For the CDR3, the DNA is TGTGCCAGCAGCTTCGGCGGAAGAAGGAACGAGCAGTACTTC. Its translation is CASSFGGRRNEQYF.

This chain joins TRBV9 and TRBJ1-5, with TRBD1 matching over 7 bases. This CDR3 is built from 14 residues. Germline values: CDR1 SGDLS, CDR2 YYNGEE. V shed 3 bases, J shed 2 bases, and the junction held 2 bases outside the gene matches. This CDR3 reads CASSGTGGNQPQHF. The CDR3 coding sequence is TGTGCCAGCAGCGGAACAGGGGGCAATCAGCCCCAGCATTTT. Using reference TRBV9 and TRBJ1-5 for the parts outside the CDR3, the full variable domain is DSGVTQTPKHLITATGQRVTLRCSPRSGDLSVYWYQQSLDQGLQFLIQYYNGEERAKGNILERFSAQQFPDLHSELNLSSLELGDSALYFCASSGTGGNQPQHFGDGTRLSIL.

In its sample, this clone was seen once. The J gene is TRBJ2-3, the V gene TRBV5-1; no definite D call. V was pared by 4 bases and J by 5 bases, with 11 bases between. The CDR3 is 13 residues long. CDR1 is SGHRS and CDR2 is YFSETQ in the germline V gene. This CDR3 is CASSPQEGDTQYF. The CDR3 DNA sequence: TGCGCCAGCAGCCCACAAGAAGGAGATACGCAGTATTTT.

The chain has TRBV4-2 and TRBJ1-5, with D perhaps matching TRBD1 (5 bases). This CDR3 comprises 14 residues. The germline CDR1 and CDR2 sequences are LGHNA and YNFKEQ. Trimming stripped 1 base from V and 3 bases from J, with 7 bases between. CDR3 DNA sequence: TGTGCCAGCAGCCAAGGGACAAACAATCAGCCCCAGCATTTT. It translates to CASSQGTNNQPQHF.

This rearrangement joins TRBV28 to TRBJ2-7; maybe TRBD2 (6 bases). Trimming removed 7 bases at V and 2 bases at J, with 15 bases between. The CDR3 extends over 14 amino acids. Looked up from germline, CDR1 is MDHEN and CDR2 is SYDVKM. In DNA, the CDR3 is TGTGCCAGCACCCTCCGGGGAGGAACCTACGAGCAGTACTTC. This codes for CASTLRGGTYEQYF.

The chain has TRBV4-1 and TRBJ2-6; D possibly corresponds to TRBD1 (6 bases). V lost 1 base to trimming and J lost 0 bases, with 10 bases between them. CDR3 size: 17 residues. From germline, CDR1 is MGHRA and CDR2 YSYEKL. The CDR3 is CASSQVQDSSGANVLTF. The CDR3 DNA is TGCGCCAGCAGCCAAGTTCAGGACAGCTCTGGGGCCAACGTCCTGACTTTC.

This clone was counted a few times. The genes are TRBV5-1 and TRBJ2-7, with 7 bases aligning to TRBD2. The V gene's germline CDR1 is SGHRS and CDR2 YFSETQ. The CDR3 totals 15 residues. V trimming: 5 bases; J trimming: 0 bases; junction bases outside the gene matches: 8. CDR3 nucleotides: TGCGCCAGCAGAGTAGGGAGGGCCCCCTCCTACGAGCAGTACTTC. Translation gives CASRVGRAPSYEQYF.

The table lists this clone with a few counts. The CDR3, as DNA: TGTGCCAGCAGCTCGGGCGTGATCGAGACCCAGTACTTC. The encoded protein is CASSSGVIETQYF. The chain has TRBV7-8 and TRBJ2-5; D is unresolved. Germline assignment: CDR1 SGHVS and CDR2 FQNEAQ. Trimming removed 4 bases from V and 5 bases from J, with 11 bases in between. This CDR3 has 13 residues.

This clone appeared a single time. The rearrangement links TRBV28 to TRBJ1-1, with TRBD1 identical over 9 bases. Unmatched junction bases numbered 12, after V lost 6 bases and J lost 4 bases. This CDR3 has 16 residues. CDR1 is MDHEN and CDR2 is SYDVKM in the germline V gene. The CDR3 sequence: CASSKGTGSVGTEAFF. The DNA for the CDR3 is TGTGCCAGCAGCAAAGGGACAGGGTCTGTTGGCACTGAAGCTTTCTTT.

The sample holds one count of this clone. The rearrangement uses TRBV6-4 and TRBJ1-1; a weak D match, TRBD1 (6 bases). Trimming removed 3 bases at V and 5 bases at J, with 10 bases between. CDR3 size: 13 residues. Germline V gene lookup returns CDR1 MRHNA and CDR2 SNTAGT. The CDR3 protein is CASSESRGTEAFF. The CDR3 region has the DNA TGTGCCAGCAGTGAATCCAGGGGTACTGAAGCTTTCTTT.

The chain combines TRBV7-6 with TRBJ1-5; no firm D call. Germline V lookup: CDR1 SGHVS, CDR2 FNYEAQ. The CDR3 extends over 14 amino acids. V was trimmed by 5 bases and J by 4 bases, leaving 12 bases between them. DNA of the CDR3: TGTGCCAGCAGCCCCCGGGGAGGTAATCAGCCCCAGCATTTT. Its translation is CASSPRGGNQPQHF.

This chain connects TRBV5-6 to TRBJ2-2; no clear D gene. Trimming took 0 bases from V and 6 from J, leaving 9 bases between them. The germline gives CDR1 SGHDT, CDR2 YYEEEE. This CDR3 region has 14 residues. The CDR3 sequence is CASSLALLPGELFF. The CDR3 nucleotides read TGTGCCAGCAGCTTGGCCCTACTCCCCGGGGAGCTGTTTTTT.

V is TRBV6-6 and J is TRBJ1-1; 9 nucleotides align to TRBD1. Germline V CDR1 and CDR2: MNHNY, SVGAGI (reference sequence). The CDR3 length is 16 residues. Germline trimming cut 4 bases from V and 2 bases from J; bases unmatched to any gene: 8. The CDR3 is CASSWEQGAKNTEAFF. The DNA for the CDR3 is TGTGCCAGCAGTTGGGAACAGGGGGCCAAAAACACTGAAGCTTTCTTT.

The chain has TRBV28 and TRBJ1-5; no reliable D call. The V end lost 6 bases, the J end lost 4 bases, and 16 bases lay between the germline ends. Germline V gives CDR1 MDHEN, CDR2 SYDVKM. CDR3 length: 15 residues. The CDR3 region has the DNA TGTGCCAGCAGCTTCCACTTGGGCCTAAATCAGCCCCAGCATTTT. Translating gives CASSFHLGLNQPQHF.

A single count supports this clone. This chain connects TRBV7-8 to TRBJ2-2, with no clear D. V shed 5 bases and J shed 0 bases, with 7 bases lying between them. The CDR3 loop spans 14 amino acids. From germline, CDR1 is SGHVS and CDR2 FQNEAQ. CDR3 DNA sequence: TGTGCCAGCAGCATTCTAGCGAACACCGGGGAGCTGTTTTTT. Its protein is CASSILANTGELFF.

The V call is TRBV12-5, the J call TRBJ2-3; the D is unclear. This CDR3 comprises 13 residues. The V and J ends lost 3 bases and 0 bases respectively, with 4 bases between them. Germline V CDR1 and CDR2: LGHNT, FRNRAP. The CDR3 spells CASGFGSTDTQYF. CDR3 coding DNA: TGTGCTAGTGGTTTTGGTAGCACAGATACGCAGTATTTT.